This T cell receptor (beta chain) was found in a study of sequential checkpoint blockade in melanoma. Noted treatment: randomized to nivolumab then ipilimumab (arm A) or the reverse (arm B). Germline V gives CDR1 LNHNV, CDR2 YYDKDF (reference sequence). Trimming at V came to 0 bases and at J to 9 bases, leaving 10 bases not matched to a gene. This CDR3 is built from 18 residues. The protocol was immunoSEQ multiplex PCR, while the TCRdb copy is restricted to in-frame clones and leaves out a portion. The sample includes roughly 20,000 clones, around 70% of them seen just once. The V and J genes are TRBV15 and TRBJ2-1; 14 positions agree with TRBD2. The specimen comprised tumor tissue (inferred from file names), sampled from a patient given nivolumab and ipilimumab in sequence. The TCR was taken from a human donor with melanoma. The CDR3 DNA follows: TGTGCCACCAGCAGAGATCTGGTTGGGACTAGCGGGAGTCTTGAGCAGTTCTTC. It translates to CATSRDLVGTSGSLEQFF.